The rows below give T cell receptor beta chains drawn from one sample of a study of early T cells in non-severe SARS-CoV-2 infection. MiXCR was run by TCRdb on the 5' RACE reads, yielding one entry per CDR3 protein. The sample includes 60,000 to 75,000 distinct CDR3 sequences, 9.5% to 12% of them seen just once. The sequencing here drew on whole blood, taken at baseline. These receptors all stem from an adult who was a healthcare worker with PCR-confirmed SARS-CoV-2 infection or an uninfected control (not recorded which). The CDR3 runs from the conserved cysteine through the conserved F or W. D genes are given only for firm matches. Clone size appears in some rows only: once, few, many, or a class for an expanded clone.

TRBV29-1,.,.,TRBJ2-4,CSASLRLAKNIQYF,TGCAGCGCCTCTCTAAGACTAGCCAAAAACATTCAGTACTTC
TRBV6-2/TRBV6-3,many,TRBD2,TRBJ2-3,CASSYGTSGSPDTQYF,TGTGCCAGCAGTTACGGGACTAGCGGGAGCCCAGATACGCAGTATTTT
TRBV7-9,.,.,TRBJ2-3,CASSLGFDTQYF,TGTGCCAGCAGCTTGGGATTCGATACGCAGTATTTT
TRBV5-1,many,.,TRBJ2-1,CASSLPRVHDNEQFF,TGCGCCAGCAGCTTGCCCAGGGTACACGACAATGAGCAGTTCTTC
TRBV9,many,TRBD2,TRBJ2-3,CASSSRGGRTTDTQYF,TGTGCCAGCAGCTCTCGGGGAGGGAGAACCACAGATACGCAGTATTTT
TRBV12-3/TRBV12-4,few,.,TRBJ2-5,CASSRNQETQYF,TGTGCCAGCAGTCGGAACCAAGAGACCCAGTACTTC
TRBV10-3,.,.,TRBJ2-7,CAISPLSGAQYF,TGTGCCATCAGTCCGTTGAGTGGGGCGCAGTACTTC
TRBV29-1,.,.,TRBJ1-2,CSVDQDSYTF,TGCAGCGTTGATCAAGATAGCTACACCTTC
TRBV4-1,.,TRBD1,TRBJ2-7,CASSQARTGVYEQYF,TGCGCCAGCAGCCAAGCCCGGACAGGGGTATACGAGCAGTACTTC
TRBV12-3/TRBV12-4,.,.,TRBJ1-1,CASSYAGPEAFF,TGTGCCAGCAGTTATGCGGGACCCGAAGCTTTCTTT
TRBV27,many,.,TRBJ2-2,CASRPGQSNTGELFF,TGTGCCAGCAGGCCGGGACAAAGTAACACCGGGGAGCTGTTTTTT
TRBV19,few,.,TRBJ2-6,CASRDTPAGANVLTF,TGTGCCAGTAGGGACACTCCGGCTGGGGCCAACGTCCTGACTTTC
TRBV28,many,.,TRBJ1-3,CASRRGAIGNTIYF,TGTGCCAGCAGGAGAGGGGCGATTGGAAACACCATATATTTT
TRBV18,few,.,TRBJ2-2,CASSPLDQNTGELFF,TGTGCCAGCTCACCACTGGACCAAAACACCGGGGAGCTGTTTTTT
TRBV27,.,TRBD1,TRBJ1-4,CASSFTGGRTYNEKLFF,TGTGCCAGCAGTTTTACAGGGGGGCGGACTTACAATGAAAAACTGTTTTTT
TRBV7-2,.,.,TRBJ1-2,CAKLTGASDGYTF,TGTGCCAAACTCACGGGGGCATCCGATGGCTACACCTTC
TRBV7-2,.,TRBD1,TRBJ2-5,CASSPDRGRQETQYF,TGTGCCAGCAGCCCGGACAGGGGTCGTCAAGAGACCCAGTACTTC
TRBV6-2/TRBV6-3,many,.,TRBJ1-1,CASSSTLGNTEAFF,TGTGCCAGCAGTTCGACCCTGGGAAACACTGAAGCTTTCTTT
TRBV5-1,many,.,TRBJ2-7,CASSLPGQFYEQYF,TGCGCCAGCAGCTTGCCCGGACAGTTTTACGAGCAGTACTTC
TRBV6-6,.,TRBD2,TRBJ2-3,CASSSIAGVAVLDTQYF,TGTGCCAGCAGTTCGATAGCGGGGGTCGCGGTATTGGATACGCAGTATTTT
TRBV6-6,.,TRBD1,TRBJ1-4,CASSRTGINPYEKLFF,TGTGCCAGCAGTCGGACAGGGATTAACCCCTATGAAAAACTGTTTTTT
TRBV30,.,.,TRBJ1-6,CAWSATNSPLHF,TGTGCCTGGAGCGCGACCAATTCACCCCTCCACTTT
TRBV10-3,.,TRBD1,TRBJ1-1,CAIRGTAMNTEAFF,TGTGCCATCAGGGGGACAGCCATGAACACTGAAGCTTTCTTT
TRBV24-1,many,.,TRBJ2-7,CATSDAGLPYEQYF,TGTGCCACCAGTGATGCGGGACTCCCCTACGAGCAGTACTTC
TRBV29-1,.,.,TRBJ1-1,CKGSQTGTEAFF,TGCAAAGGATCACAGACGGGGACTGAAGCTTTCTTT
TRBV9,.,.,TRBJ2-3,CASSVGRDRTDTQYF,TGTGCCAGCAGCGTAGGGAGGGATCGCACAGATACGCAGTATTTT
TRBV5-1,few,.,TRBJ2-6,CASSLAPGANVLTF,TGCGCCAGCAGCTTGGCACCAGGGGCCAACGTCCTGACTTTC
TRBV5-6,many,TRBD2,TRBJ2-3,CARPSGGRYTQYF,TGTGCCAGGCCTAGCGGGGGGCGGTATACGCAGTATTTT
TRBV7-8,.,TRBD2,TRBJ2-3,CASSPWTSGTPDTQYF,TGTGCCAGCAGCCCCTGGACTAGCGGGACCCCAGATACGCAGTATTTT
TRBV7-2,.,TRBD2,TRBJ2-5,CASSSAGLADKETQYF,TGTGCCAGCAGCTCCGCGGGACTAGCGGACAAAGAGACCCAGTACTTC
TRBV4-2,.,TRBD2,TRBJ2-1,CASSPPSGAYNEQFF,TGTGCCAGCAGCCCACCTAGCGGGGCTTACAATGAGCAGTTCTTC
TRBV12-3/TRBV12-4,.,.,TRBJ1-1,CATSRVNTEAFF,TGTGCCACTTCCAGGGTGAACACTGAAGCTTTCTTT
TRBV15,once,.,TRBJ1-5,CATSRVIQNPNQPQHF,TGTGCCACCAGCAGAGTGATCCAAAACCCCAATCAGCCCCAGCATTTT
TRBV9,few,.,TRBJ1-1,CASSPPTGRMGFTEAFF,TGTGCCAGCAGCCCCCCTACAGGACGAATGGGGTTCACTGAAGCTTTCTTT
TRBV24-1,few,TRBD2,TRBJ2-3,CATSEAGADTQYF,TGTGCCACCAGTGAAGCGGGGGCAGATACGCAGTATTTT
TRBV5-1,many,TRBD1,TRBJ2-3,CASSAGTGLPDTQYF,TGCGCCAGCAGCGCCGGGACAGGGCTCCCAGATACGCAGTATTTT
TRBV24-1,many,TRBD2,TRBJ2-1,CATSTRGSGQNAPYNEQFF,TGTGCCACCAGCACACGGGGTAGCGGGCAAAACGCGCCCTACAATGAGCAGTTCTTC
TRBV7-8,few,.,TRBJ1-1,CASSLAPANTEAFF,TGTGCCAGCAGCTTAGCTCCAGCTAACACTGAAGCTTTCTTT
TRBV4-2,few,.,TRBJ2-7,CASSQERVRDREQYF,TGTGCCAGCAGCCAAGAACGCGTCAGGGATCGCGAGCAGTACTTC
TRBV6-5,.,TRBD1,TRBJ1-2,CASSSRGHYGYTF,TGTGCCAGCAGTAGCAGGGGGCACTATGGCTACACCTTC
TRBV2,.,.,TRBJ1-5,CASTKSPYSNQPQHF,TGTGCCAGCACTAAGAGTCCTTATAGCAATCAGCCCCAGCATTTT
TRBV4-3,.,.,TRBJ1-1,CASSQDWEGMNTEAFF,TGCGCCAGCAGCCAAGATTGGGAGGGCATGAACACTGAAGCTTTCTTT
TRBV27,few,.,TRBJ2-3,CASSSRADGKDTQYF,TGTGCCAGCAGTTCGAGAGCGGATGGGAAAGATACGCAGTATTTT
TRBV9,few,.,TRBJ1-1,CASSVEQGRAFF,TGTGCCAGCAGCGTAGAACAGGGACGAGCTTTCTTT
TRBV6-4,.,TRBD2,TRBJ2-1,CASSVIAGGFNEQFF,TGTGCCAGCAGCGTAATAGCGGGAGGGTTTAATGAGCAGTTCTTC
TRBV28,.,TRBD2,TRBJ2-7,CASSLAGLQNEQYF,TGTGCCAGCAGCCTAGCGGGACTTCAGAACGAGCAGTACTTC
TRBV11-3,.,.,TRBJ1-4,CASSLAGLQNEKLFF,TGTGCCAGCAGCTTAGCGGGACTGCAGAATGAAAAACTGTTTTTT
TRBV18,.,TRBD2,TRBJ2-3,CASSPRREGPDTQYF,TGTGCCAGCTCACCCCGGCGGGAGGGGCCAGATACGCAGTATTTT
TRBV29-1,few,.,TRBJ2-7,CSVANGGRGEQYF,TGCAGCGTTGCAAACGGTGGCAGGGGCGAGCAGTACTTC
TRBV5-1,few,.,TRBJ1-6,CASSLDLANSPLHF,TGCGCCAGCAGCTTGGACCTCGCTAATTCACCCCTCCACTTT
TRBV10-3,many,.,TRBJ2-1,CAIRQGNEQFF,TGTGCCATTCGTCAGGGCAATGAGCAGTTCTTC
TRBV29-1,many,.,TRBJ2-3,CSAESPDTQYF,TGCAGCGCCGAGTCGCCAGATACGCAGTATTTT
TRBV29-1,.,.,TRBJ2-3,CSANQGTDTQYF,TGCAGCGCTAACCAGGGGACAGATACGCAGTATTTT